This T cell receptor beta chain is from a study of blood T cells in healthy people across ages. Study outcomes and limitations: Estimated diversity that came from one million T cells was considered an underestimate.

The CDR3 covers 15 residues. Trimming cost V 2 bases and J 13 bases, with 21 bases left between them. Looked up from germline, CDR1 is MNHNS and CDR2 is SASEGT. Points on this clonotype: Antigen: not known. A much larger clone differs by one base, so this may be a read error.

Primed by a sample-barcoded 5' primer and a J-beta primer mix, a second PCR proceeded for roughly 7 to 12 cycles. TCRdb analysed the 5' RACE reads with MiXCR anew, one entry per CDR3 protein. The sample yields hundreds of thousands of distinct CDR3 sequences, less than 40% seen once. The material sequenced was blood. The chain carries TRBV6-1 and TRBJ2-1; no clear D gene. The TCR sequence derives from an elderly woman in good health. The CDR3 protein is CASSEQRSNQETQFF. The CDR3 bases are TGTGCCAGCAGTGAACAGAGAAGCAACCAAGAGACCCAGTTCTTC.